This entry features one T cell receptor (beta chain) sequence. The CDR3 has 13 residues. The germline V and J ends were trimmed by 4 bases and 1 base, with 7 bases remaining between them. In germline, CDR1 is MGHDK, CDR2 SYGVNS. Data came from immunoSEQ multiplex PCR; TCRdb stores just in-frame clones and leaves some out. The sample has approximately 81,000 clones; roughly 96% are singletons. This sample stems from a study of technical replicates of blood from a few donors. The sequence was collected from a human donor in good health. The chain carries TRBV25-1 and TRBJ1-1, with a weak D call TRBD1 (5 bases). The material sequenced was T cells isolated from PBMCs. The chain's CDR3 is CASSATGNTEAFF. The DNA of the CDR3 is TGTGCCAGCAGTGCTACAGGGAACACTGAAGCTTTCTTT. The full variable domain, with the rest looked up from reference TRBV25-1 and TRBJ1-1, is EADIYQTPRYLVIGTGKKITLECSQTMGHDKMYWYQQDPGMELHLIHYSYGVNSTEKGDLSSESTVSRIRTEHFPLTLESARPSHTSQYLCASSATGNTEAFFGQGTRLTVV.